These 24 T cell receptor beta chains were sequenced from one sample in a study of cytomegalovirus exposure and HLA in healthy donors. Method: immunoSEQ multiplex PCR; TCRdb's copy keeps in-frame clones and lacks some. Of more than 70,000 clones listed, 90% to 97% are singletons. Material for sequencing was PBMCs. The receptors come from a man between 18 and 29 years old in good health and CMV-seropositive.

J is TRBJ1-5 and V is TRBV18, with D possibly matching TRBD1 (5 bases). Trimming removed 6 bases from V and 5 bases from J, with 14 bases in between. The germline CDR1 and CDR2 sequences are KGHSH and LQKENI. The CDR3 spans 14 residues. CDR3 sequence reads: CASSQGDIDQPQHF. The CDR3 nucleotides read TGTGCCAGCTCCCAGGGTGATATCGATCAGCCCCAGCATTTT. The full variable domain, rest sourced from reference TRBV18 and TRBJ1-5, is NAGVMQNPRHLVRRRGQEARLRCSPMKGHSHVYWYRQLPEEGLKFMVYLQKENIIDESGMPKERFSAEFPKEGPSILRIQQVVRGDSAAYFCASSQGDIDQPQHFGDGTRLSIL.

The chain recombines TRBV5-1 with TRBJ1-1; the D gene is possibly TRBD1 (6 bases). Germline V CDR1 and CDR2: SGHRS, YFSETQ. The V end lost 0 bases, the J end lost 11 bases, and 17 bases lay between the germline ends. There are 14 residues in the CDR3. The CDR3 DNA is TGCGCCAGCAGCTTGGACGGGGACACACTTTTTGCTTTCTTT. It codes for CASSLDGDTLFAFF.

About this clone: Distinct nucleotide sequences in the sample also encode this CDR3. V is TRBV10-3 and J is TRBJ1-2, with a weak D call TRBD1 (5 bases). In germline, CDR1 is ENHRY, CDR2 SYGVKD. Trimming took 0 bases from V and 4 from J, leaving 6 bases between them. This CDR3 spans 13 amino acids. Written as DNA, the CDR3 is TGTGCCATCAGTGAGTCTAGGGGCTATGGCTACACCTTC. Its translation is CAISESRGYGYTF.

The chain is built from TRBV2 and TRBJ2-3, with a possible D match to TRBD1 (6 bases). Germline V gives CDR1 SNHLY, CDR2 FYNNEI. The CDR3 sequence is 15 residues long. Trimming pared 4 bases from V and 3 bases from J, leaving 14 bases between. As DNA, the CDR3 is TGTGCCAGCAGTGTAGAAGGGGGTGGGACAGATACGCAGTATTTT. It translates to CASSVEGGGTDTQYF.

The chain combines TRBV6-6 with TRBJ1-5; 7 positions match TRBD1. Germline assignment: CDR1 MNHNY and CDR2 SVGAGI (reference sequence). V lost 8 bases, J lost 1 base, and 8 bases stayed unmatched. This CDR3 region has 15 residues. DNA for the CDR3: TGTGCCAGCGGCCTCCTACAGGGGAGCAATCAGCCCCAGCATTTT. This sequence encodes CASGLLQGSNQPQHF.

The chain has TRBV6-1 and TRBJ2-7; 7 bases line up with TRBD1. Trimming at V came to 4 bases and at J to 5 bases, leaving 5 bases not matched to a gene. This CDR3 comprises 13 residues. Germline values: CDR1 MNHNS, CDR2 SASEGT. The CDR3 sequence is CASSVLGQNEQYF. The CDR3 DNA reads TGTGCCAGCAGTGTCCTGGGACAGAACGAGCAGTACTTC.

The chain joins TRBV13 to TRBJ2-7, with 8 bases fitting TRBD1. V lost 0 bases and J lost 6; bases outside the gene matches: 7. The CDR3 spans 15 residues. Germline CDR1 reads PRHDT; CDR2 reads FYEKMQ (reference sequence). The CDR3 sequence is CASSLGGQGRPEQYF. In nucleotides, the CDR3 is TGTGCCAGCAGCTTAGGCGGACAGGGAAGGCCCGAGCAGTACTTC.

The rearrangement joins TRBV10-3 to TRBJ2-7, with D possibly matching TRBD1 (6 bases). Germline CDR1 and CDR2: ENHRY and SYGVKD. V shed 10 bases and J shed 6 bases, with 19 bases lying between them. This CDR3 is built from 13 residues. The CDR3 nucleotides are TGTGCCACTTCGGACAGTAATCCGTTCGAGCAGTACTTC. Translation: CATSDSNPFEQYF.

The rearrangement links TRBV4-1 to TRBJ1-2; 8 nucleotides match TRBD1. V gave up 1 base and J gave up 4 bases; unmatched junction bases: 5. Germline V gene sequence: CDR1 MGHRA, CDR2 YSYEKL. This CDR3 comprises 15 residues. The chain's CDR3 is CASSQGPGGGYGYTF. The CDR3 DNA is TGCGCCAGCAGCCAAGGGCCAGGGGGCGGCTATGGCTACACCTTC.

This rearrangement joins TRBV7-9 to TRBJ1-4; D not resolved. The CDR3 spans 16 residues. Germline V gene lookup returns CDR1 SEHNR and CDR2 FQNEAQ (reference sequence). V was clipped by 2 bases and J by 2 bases, with 12 bases between them. CDR3: CASSLSDTFTNEKLFF. Here the CDR3 DNA reads TGTGCCAGCAGCTTATCAGACACCTTCACTAATGAAAAACTGTTTTTT.

The sample holds one count of this clone. The rearrangement links TRBV6-5 to TRBJ2-7; TRBD2 matches at 9 bases. CDR3 length: 14 amino acids. The germline CDR1 and CDR2 sequences are MNHEY and SVGAGI. Germline trimming cut 8 bases from V and 2 bases from J; bases unmatched to any gene: 7. CDR3 sequence: CASARAGGPYEQYF. DNA for the CDR3: TGTGCCAGCGCCAGGGCGGGAGGGCCCTACGAGCAGTACTTC.

This chain connects TRBV5-1 to TRBJ2-1; 7 bases map to TRBD2. V lost 0 bases, J lost 9 bases, and 3 bases stayed unmatched. CDR3 length equals 13 residues. Germline assignment: CDR1 SGHRS and CDR2 YFSETQ. In DNA, the CDR3 is TGCGCCAGCAGCTTGGAACTAGCGCCTGAGCAGTTCTTC. It translates to CASSLELAPEQFF. The variable domain in full, completed from reference TRBV5-1 and TRBJ2-1, reads KAGVTQTPRYLIKTRGQQVTLSCSPISGHRSVSWYQQTPGQGLQFLFEYFSETQRNKGNFPGRFSGRQFSNSRSEMNVSTLELGDSALYLCASSLELAPEQFFGPGTRLTVL.

The chain combines TRBV6-1 with TRBJ2-1; 11 bases fit TRBD2. Unmatched junction bases numbered 6, after V lost 6 bases and J lost 5 bases. The germline gives CDR1 MNHNS, CDR2 SASEGT. The CDR3 totals 15 residues. Written as DNA, the CDR3 is TGTGCCAGCAGGGACCTAGCGGGAGGAGACAATGAGCAGTTCTTC. This codes for CASRDLAGGDNEQFF.

The chain recombines TRBV11-3 with TRBJ2-1; D gene ambiguous. This CDR3 spans 15 amino acids. CDR1 and CDR2 from the germline V gene are SGHNT and YENEEA. V lost 2 bases, J lost 7 bases, and 15 bases lay in between. DNA for the CDR3: TGTGCCAGCAGCTTAACATCCTTTAACAGTAATGAGCAGTTCTTC. As protein: CASSLTSFNSNEQFF.

CDR3 DNA: TGTGCCAGCAGCTTAATCACACCCGGGGATGAAAAACTGTTTTTT. It is translated as CASSLITPGDEKLFF. V and J are TRBV7-9 and TRBJ1-4; D not resolved. Germline V gene data show CDR1 as SEHNR and CDR2 as FQNEAQ (reference sequence). V gave up 2 bases and J gave up 6 bases, with 13 bases separating them. The CDR3 runs 15 residues.

J is TRBJ2-5 and V is TRBV30; 12 bases are a match to TRBD2. The V gene end was trimmed by 1 base and the J gene end by 4 bases; junction bases not matched to a gene: 1. The CDR3 has 14 amino acids. Germline values: CDR1 GTSNPN, CDR2 SVGIG (reference sequence). The CDR3 DNA sequence: TGTGCCTGGAGTGCGGGACTAGCGGGAGAGACCCAGTACTTC. It encodes CAWSAGLAGETQYF.

The chain couples TRBV7-2 to TRBJ1-2; D gene uncertain. The CDR3 is made up of 14 amino acids. Looked up from germline, CDR1 is SGHTA and CDR2 is FQGNSA. Deletions cut 2 bases from V and 4 bases from J, with 11 bases between. The CDR3 sequence is CASSLTAPGYGYTF. In nucleotides, the CDR3 is TGTGCCAGCAGCTTAACGGCGCCAGGCTATGGCTACACCTTC.

The chain couples TRBV7-8 to TRBJ1-1, with D possibly being TRBD1 (5 bases). The CDR3 runs 13 residues. Germline V gene lookup returns CDR1 SGHVS and CDR2 FQNEAQ. With 7 bases removed from V and 5 bases from J, the gap between germline ends came to 14 bases. CDR3 protein: CASTQTGETEAFF. The CDR3 DNA sequence: TGTGCCAGCACCCAGACGGGGGAAACTGAAGCTTTCTTT.

This chain uses TRBV4-1 with TRBJ2-6; 9 positions match TRBD2. The germline V gene encodes CDR1 MGHRA and CDR2 YSYEKL. This CDR3 is 18 amino acids long. V lost 1 base to trimming and J lost 2 bases; unmatched junction nucleotides: 6. CDR3 sequence: CASSQVRGRATGANVLTF. The CDR3 DNA follows: TGCGCCAGCAGCCAAGTTCGCGGGAGGGCCACTGGGGCCAACGTCCTGACTTTC.

The chain has TRBV6-1 and TRBJ2-7; TRBD2 matches at 12 bases. Germline V gives CDR1 MNHNS, CDR2 SASEGT. The CDR3 covers 15 residues. V lost 4 bases, J lost 0 bases, and 1 base stayed unmatched. The CDR3 region is CASSATSGSSYEQYF. In DNA, the CDR3 is TGTGCCAGCAGTGCGACTAGCGGGAGCTCCTACGAGCAGTACTTC.

The J gene is TRBJ2-7, the V gene TRBV27; 7 nucleotides align to TRBD2. The CDR3 is made up of 15 amino acids. CDR1 and CDR2 from the germline V gene are MNHEY and SMNVEV (reference sequence). The junction had 13 bases not matched to a gene; V was cut back by 6 bases and J by 5 bases. CDR3 in DNA: TGTGCCAGCAGGCCAGGCGGGACTACCCTGGACGAGCAGTACTTC. Translation gives CASRPGGTTLDEQYF.

V usage is TRBV28 and J usage is TRBJ2-1; a weak D match, TRBD2 (5 bases). The CDR3 consists of 14 residues. CDR1 and CDR2 from the germline V gene are MDHEN and SYDVKM. With 2 bases removed from V and 10 bases from J, the gap between germline ends came to 15 bases. The CDR3 nucleotides read TGTGCCAGCAGTTTAGATGGGAGCCCCCTGGAGCAGTTCTTC. It codes for CASSLDGSPLEQFF.

The chain employs TRBV5-1 and TRBJ2-3, with TRBD2 matching over 7 bases. CDR1 is SGHRS and CDR2 is YFSETQ in the germline V gene. V was clipped by 4 bases and J by 8 bases; unmatched bases: 7. The CDR3 has 13 residues. The CDR3 region has the DNA TGCGCCAGCAGCGCGGGAGCGAACCCTACGCAGTATTTT. Translated: CASSAGANPTQYF. Looking up the rest from reference TRBV5-1 and TRBJ2-3 gives the full variable domain: KAGVTQTPRYLIKTRGQQVTLSCSPISGHRSVSWYQQTPGQGLQFLFEYFSETQRNKGNFPGRFSGRQFSNSRSEMNVSTLELGDSALYLCASSAGANPTQYFGPGTRLTVL.

This chain joins TRBV6-5 and TRBJ2-3, with 7 bases matching TRBD1. V lost 6 bases to trimming and J lost 3 bases; unmatched junction nucleotides: 9. Germline-derived CDR1 and CDR2 are MNHEY and SVGAGI. There are 15 residues in the CDR3. The CDR3 loop is CASSLTGAATDTQYF. The CDR3 DNA is TGTGCCAGCAGCTTAACAGGGGCCGCTACAGATACGCAGTATTTT.